A selection of T cell receptor beta chains follows, all from one sample in a study of radiotherapy plus CTLA-4 blockade in lung cancer. The method was immunoSEQ multiplex PCR; TCRdb's version includes in-frame clones alone and lacks a portion of them. This table has more than 60,000 clones, 65% to 85% appearing once. The sequences come from peripheral blood, collected from a patient treated with radiotherapy plus ipilimumab. All receptors derive from a human donor with non-small cell lung cancer who had a complete response to radiotherapy plus ipilimumab. Both conserved end residues are trimmed from each CDR3.

>TRBV28|11
ASSAWGDTEAF
>TRBV6-1|12
ASMTGVAAGELF
>TRBV29-1|9
SVGRGYEQY
>TRBV6-1|13
ASTEQSGTPYGYT
>TRBV10-3|14
AISATGTGITGELF
>TRBV5-1|12
ASRQPGGPYEQY
>TRBV6-5|12
ASSPGTVPYEQY
>TRBV5-4|13
ASSPGGVGANVLT
>TRBV7-9|15
ASSHPGTSGGYNEQF
>TRBV29-1|12
SVKETSVKDTQY
>TRBV11-2|13
ASSSLTGWGYEQY
>TRBV5-6|10
ASSFRYNEQF
>TRBV6-5|13
ASIQSPGQGHEQY
>TRBV19|15
ASSMIQGRGSNQPQH
>TRBV28|9
ASRASQGMV
>TRBV6-5|12
ASSLLGTDVGYT
>TRBV9|15
ASSALPSGSSTDTQY
>TRBV6-5|11
ASVWTANTEAF
>TRBV2|13
ASSEQGVTNYGYT
>TRBV7-2|12
ASSPGHSTDTQY
>TRBV29-1|12
SVEDSGTLYGYT
>TRBV30|10
AWSFMGLSAF
>TRBV5-8|13
ASSFGDRGLNEQF
>TRBV6-1|12
ASSEWAGNAEAF